The rows below give T cell receptor beta chains drawn from one sample of a study of cytomegalovirus exposure and HLA in healthy donors. Measured with immunoSEQ multiplex PCR; TCRdb has only the in-frame clones, and not every one. The sample contains around 150,000 clones, 70% to 90% of which appear only once. Sequencing was performed on PBMCs. All receptors derive from a young man in good health and CMV-seropositive. Both conserved end residues are part of each CDR3. Fields, in order: clone size, V gene, D gene, J gene, CDR3 protein, CDR3 DNA. D genes are given only for firm matches. Clone size is shown for a subset of rows, as once, few, many or a class of expanded clone.

clone size: -
V gene: TRBV29-1
D gene: TRBD1
J gene: TRBJ1-2
CDR3 protein: CSVDSQGEHYGYTF
CDR3 DNA: TGCAGCGTTGATAGTCAGGGGGAACACTATGGCTACACCTTC

clone size: -
V gene: TRBV7-2
D gene: -
J gene: TRBJ1-6
CDR3 protein: CASSLGGIVSSPLHF
CDR3 DNA: TGTGCCAGCAGCCTAGGAGGCATAGTTAGTTCACCCCTCCACTTT

clone size: once
V gene: TRBV13
D gene: TRBD2
J gene: TRBJ2-7
CDR3 protein: CASSSGSGDYEQYF
CDR3 DNA: TGTGCCAGCAGCTCCGGAAGCGGGGACTACGAGCAGTACTTC

clone size: -
V gene: TRBV7-9
D gene: -
J gene: TRBJ1-1
CDR3 protein: CAGGEAFF
CDR3 DNA: TGTGCAGGCGGGGAAGCTTTCTTT

clone size: -
V gene: TRBV5-4
D gene: TRBD1
J gene: TRBJ2-1
CDR3 protein: CASSNRDRGPSNEQFF
CDR3 DNA: TGTGCCAGCAGCAATCGGGACAGGGGACCCAGCAATGAGCAGTTCTTC

clone size: once
V gene: TRBV7-2
D gene: -
J gene: TRBJ1-3
CDR3 protein: CASSADSISGNTIYF
CDR3 DNA: TGTGCCAGCAGCGCCGACAGTATCTCTGGAAACACCATATATTTT

clone size: -
V gene: TRBV11-3
D gene: TRBD1
J gene: TRBJ2-7
CDR3 protein: CASSIGGTGGTYEQYF
CDR3 DNA: TGTGCCAGCAGCATAGGAGGGACAGGGGGAACCTACGAGCAGTACTTC

clone size: -
V gene: TRBV9
D gene: -
J gene: TRBJ1-1
CDR3 protein: CASSSRSGVGTEAFF
CDR3 DNA: TGTGCCAGCAGCTCAAGATCGGGGGTTGGCACTGAAGCTTTCTTT

clone size: -
V gene: TRBV9
D gene: TRBD1
J gene: TRBJ1-2
CDR3 protein: CASSATQGADYGYTF
CDR3 DNA: TGTGCCAGCAGCGCTACACAGGGGGCGGACTATGGCTACACCTTC

clone size: once
V gene: TRBV7-9
D gene: TRBD2
J gene: TRBJ2-5
CDR3 protein: CASSRVLAGGSETQYF
CDR3 DNA: TGTGCCAGCAGCCGCGTATTAGCGGGGGGGTCGGAGACCCAGTACTTC

clone size: -
V gene: TRBV7-9
D gene: TRBD1
J gene: TRBJ2-7
CDR3 protein: CASSLGTGYHEQYF
CDR3 DNA: TGTGCCAGCAGCTTGGGGACAGGGTACCACGAGCAGTACTTC

clone size: -
V gene: TRBV10-3
D gene: -
J gene: TRBJ2-3
CDR3 protein: CAISDIGDSSTDTQYF
CDR3 DNA: TGTGCCATCAGTGATATAGGGGACTCCAGCACAGATACGCAGTATTTT

clone size: -
V gene: TRBV5-5
D gene: -
J gene: TRBJ1-3
CDR3 protein: CASRSTGTGNTIYF
CDR3 DNA: TGTGCCAGCAGGAGTACAGGGACAGGAAACACCATATATTTT

clone size: -
V gene: TRBV7-8
D gene: TRBD2
J gene: TRBJ2-1
CDR3 protein: CASSLALWGLAGPLGEQFF
CDR3 DNA: TGTGCCAGCAGCTTAGCGCTCTGGGGGCTAGCGGGTCCACTAGGGGAGCAGTTCTTC

clone size: -
V gene: TRBV9
D gene: -
J gene: TRBJ1-2
CDR3 protein: CASSVATTTGSYGYTF
CDR3 DNA: TGTGCCAGCAGCGTAGCAACCACAACAGGATCCTATGGCTACACCTTC

clone size: few
V gene: TRBV6-5
D gene: TRBD1
J gene: TRBJ1-2
CDR3 protein: CASKKPGQGIYGYTF
CDR3 DNA: TGTGCCAGCAAAAAGCCGGGACAGGGCATCTATGGCTACACCTTC

clone size: -
V gene: TRBV11-3
D gene: TRBD2
J gene: TRBJ2-1
CDR3 protein: CASSLERGGANEQFF
CDR3 DNA: TGTGCCAGCAGCTTAGAGCGGGGGGGTGCCAATGAGCAGTTCTTC

clone size: -
V gene: TRBV9
D gene: -
J gene: TRBJ2-7
CDR3 protein: CASSVGIGQYGMYEQYF
CDR3 DNA: TGTGCCAGCAGCGTAGGAATCGGGCAGTACGGGATGTACGAGCAGTACTTC

clone size: -
V gene: TRBV10-3
D gene: TRBD2
J gene: TRBJ2-3
CDR3 protein: CAISGGVTDTQYF
CDR3 DNA: TGTGCCATTAGCGGGGGGGTCACAGATACGCAGTATTTT

clone size: -
V gene: TRBV19
D gene: TRBD1
J gene: TRBJ2-7
CDR3 protein: CASSARQGAYEQYF
CDR3 DNA: TGTGCCAGTAGTGCCCGACAGGGGGCCTACGAGCAGTACTTC

clone size: -
V gene: TRBV18
D gene: -
J gene: TRBJ2-7
CDR3 protein: CASSPRAQGYEQYF
CDR3 DNA: TGTGCCAGCTCACCACGAGCACAGGGTTACGAGCAGTACTTC

clone size: -
V gene: TRBV6-4
D gene: -
J gene: TRBJ2-2
CDR3 protein: CASSESNTGELFF
CDR3 DNA: TGTGCCAGCAGTGAGAGTAACACCGGGGAGCTGTTTTTT

clone size: -
V gene: TRBV2
D gene: TRBD2
J gene: TRBJ2-5
CDR3 protein: CASSEARAPESLAGGRLQETQYF
CDR3 DNA: TGTGCCAGCAGTGAAGCGCGGGCCCCCGAGTCACTAGCGGGGGGGCGCTTACAAGAGACCCAGTACTTC

clone size: -
V gene: TRBV7-3
D gene: -
J gene: TRBJ2-7
CDR3 protein: CASSLFTGGGYEQYF
CDR3 DNA: TGTGCCAGCAGCTTATTCACAGGGGGAGGGTACGAGCAGTACTTC

clone size: -
V gene: TRBV11-2
D gene: TRBD1
J gene: TRBJ2-3
CDR3 protein: CASSFGQGIFTDTQYF
CDR3 DNA: TGTGCCAGCAGCTTCGGACAGGGGATATTCACAGATACGCAGTATTTT

clone size: -
V gene: TRBV4-1
D gene: TRBD1
J gene: TRBJ2-1
CDR3 protein: CASSHAGTGVDEQFF
CDR3 DNA: TGCGCCAGCAGCCATGCCGGGACAGGGGTCGATGAGCAGTTCTTC

clone size: few
V gene: TRBV7-9
D gene: -
J gene: TRBJ2-5
CDR3 protein: CASGPPEETQYF
CDR3 DNA: TGTGCCAGCGGCCCCCCGGAGGAGACCCAGTACTTC

clone size: few
V gene: TRBV2
D gene: -
J gene: TRBJ1-5
CDR3 protein: CASSAPPGRDNQPQHF
CDR3 DNA: TGTGCCAGCAGTGCCCCCCCCGGACGGGACAATCAGCCCCAGCATTTT

clone size: -
V gene: TRBV4-1
D gene: TRBD2
J gene: TRBJ2-1
CDR3 protein: CASSHYSGGALYEQFF
CDR3 DNA: TGCGCCAGCAGCCACTATAGCGGGGGGGCCCTCTATGAGCAGTTCTTC